This T cell receptor beta chain was found in a study of shared clonotypes between healthy human individuals. About the research overall: Each donor had three CD4 naive, three CD4 memory, two CD8 naive and one CD8 memory plate.

Profiling relied on immunoSEQ multiplex PCR, and the TCRdb table lists in-frame clones only, not all of them. The sample shows 2.3 million or so clones, 85% to 95% of them seen only once. The split of CD4+ cells yielded CD45RA+ naive and CD45RA-negative memory subsets. For this clone: The antigen is unknown.

The germline V gene has CDR1 SNHLY and CDR2 FYNNEI. This CDR3 has 15 residues. Trimming took 6 bases from V and 0 from J; bases not matched to a gene: 3. Notes on the study in general: Between a handful of donors, naive CD4 clonotypes were shared at a level of around 5.2%. Represented genetic and exposure-history diversity was restricted by having few donors.

The rearrangement links TRBV2 to TRBJ2-1; 9 bases agree with TRBD2. The sequencing sample was made of naive CD4+ T cells from PBMCs. Subset described: CD45RA+ positively selected. The sequence came from a man younger than 35 in good health. Some clones in this sample may be carry-over from other donors' samples. CDR3 sequence: CASRVLAGSYNEQFF. CDR3 in DNA: TGTGCCAGCAGGGTACTAGCGGGCTCCTACAATGAGCAGTTCTTC.